This T cell receptor (beta chain) originates from a study of blood T cell repertoires in COVID-19. Study details: Samples of COVID-19 (acute and convalescent) were obtained from the United States, Italy and Spain. PBMCs, B-cell-depleted T cells, or T cells were the source of the cDNA or gDNA that made up the material.

Germline values: CDR1 SGHRS, CDR2 YFSETQ. CDR3 length: 16 amino acids. The junction had 9 bases not matched to a gene; V was cut back by 4 bases and J by 3 bases. Per the original data handling: Nucleated cell counts were estimated from reference gene primer amplification. Sequenced by immunoSEQ multiplex PCR; TCRdb stores in-frame clones only, minus some. The D gene and trimming were derived from the DNA, and the V and J assignments and clone size from that table. The sample gives 210,000 or so clones, around 90% of which show up once; more than 1.4% is in the top ten. The sequence derives from a man aged 18-30 years with active or convalescent COVID-19. The sequenced material came from peripheral blood. The chain is built from TRBV5-1 and TRBJ2-3, with TRBD2 identical over 9 bases. Written as DNA, the CDR3 is TGCGCCAGCAGCCCCTCCCTCAGCGGGAGGACAGATACGCAGTATTTT. Translated: CASSPSLSGRTDTQYF.